Listed below are T cell receptor beta chains from one sample, sequenced in a study of blood T cell repertoires in COVID-19. Assay used: immunoSEQ multiplex PCR; TCRdb lists only in-frame clones, some missing. The sample lists about 210,000 clones, 80% to 90% seen once, with roughly 2.9% in the top ten. The sequenced sample was peripheral blood. Receptors were obtained from a man aged 50 to 60 with active or convalescent COVID-19. The CDR3 runs from the conserved cysteine through the conserved F or W. D genes are given only for firm matches. Clone size is stated in some rows and not others, as once, few, many or a class when expanded.

TRBV11-2	TRBD2	TRBJ2-1	NA	TGTGCCACCCGAATAGTTGGGCTAGCGGGCGATGAGCAGTTCTTC	CATRIVGLAGDEQFF
TRBV14	NA	TRBJ1-4	few	TGTGCCAGCAGCCAAGACCTGACAAGAGCTAATGAAAAACTGTTTTTT	CASSQDLTRANEKLFF
TRBV5-5	TRBD1	TRBJ2-1	NA	TGTGCCAGCAGCTTGGATAGGGGGCGGTGGAATGAGCAGTTCTTC	CASSLDRGRWNEQFF
TRBV2	NA	TRBJ1-6	NA	TGTGCCAGCAGTTACGCCGGGACACAGAGAGTATTT	CASSYAGTQRVF
TRBV4-3	NA	TRBJ2-3	few	TGCGCCAGCAGCCGCAGGGCGGACAACACAGATACGCAGTATTTT	CASSRRADNTDTQYF
TRBV19	TRBD2	TRBJ2-2	NA	TGTGCCAGTAGTATCCCCAGCGGGGTGACCGGGGAGCTGTTTTTT	CASSIPSGVTGELFF
TRBV3-1/TRBV3-2	NA	TRBJ2-1	NA	TGTGCCAGCAGCCAAGCGAGACTAGGGGTTTGGGGTGAGCAGTTCTTC	CASSQARLGVWGEQFF
TRBV4-1	TRBD2	TRBJ2-3	NA	TGCGCCAGCAGCCGCGAAGGGGGCGGGAGGGCAGGAGATACGCAGTATTTT	CASSREGGGRAGDTQYF
TRBV5-1	NA	TRBJ2-3	NA	TGCGCCAGCAGCGCGGACAGCCTCACAGATACGCAGTATTTT	CASSADSLTDTQYF
TRBV3-1/TRBV3-2	NA	TRBJ1-6	NA	TGTGCCAGCAGCCAAGATCGGGTAGCATCACCCCTCCACTTT	CASSQDRVASPLHF
TRBV11-3	NA	TRBJ2-5	NA	TGTGCCAGCAGCTTAGTAACAGAGGGGACCCAGTACTTC	CASSLVTEGTQYF
TRBV3-1/TRBV3-2	TRBD2	TRBJ2-3	NA	TGTGCCAGCAGCCAAGGAGCGGGGGGGGCCATAGATACGCAGTATTTT	CASSQGAGGAIDTQYF
TRBV5-1	NA	TRBJ1-4	NA	TGCGCCAGCAGCTTGGGCGGAGATCCAACTAATGAAAAACTGTTTTTT	CASSLGGDPTNEKLFF
TRBV5-1	TRBD2	TRBJ2-5	NA	TGCGCCAGCAGCTCCGGGGGGGCAGATGTAGAGACCCAGTACTTC	CASSSGGADVETQYF
TRBV29-1	NA	TRBJ1-1	NA	TGCAGCGTTGAAGAGGGACACAGGAACACTGAAGCTTTCTTT	CSVEEGHRNTEAFF
TRBV7-8	TRBD1	TRBJ1-1	NA	TGTGCCAGCAGAGATAGGACAGGGGAGACTGAAGCTTTCTTT	CASRDRTGETEAFF
TRBV6-6	NA	TRBJ2-7	NA	TGTGCCAGCACCTTTGGGAGGGGGGGTCTTTCCTACGAGCAGTACTTC	CASTFGRGGLSYEQYF
TRBV5-4	NA	TRBJ1-2	NA	TGTGCCAGCAGCTTGCATGGAGGCCTCTATGGCTACACCTTC	CASSLHGGLYGYTF
TRBV5-4	NA	TRBJ1-1	NA	TGTGCCAGCAGCAGCGCCAGGGAATCGCACACTGAAGCTTTCTTT	CASSSARESHTEAFF
TRBV9	NA	TRBJ1-1	NA	TGTGCCAACAGCGTACCCGGTAGCGATCGGGCTTTCTTT	CANSVPGSDRAFF
TRBV28	NA	TRBJ2-5	NA	TGTGCCAGCAGCTCTGAGACCCAGTACTTC	CASSSETQYF
TRBV28	NA	TRBJ1-1	NA	TGTGCCAGCAGTCCAGGGGTCACTGAAGCTTTCTTT	CASSPGVTEAFF
TRBV30	TRBD1	TRBJ1-2	NA	TGTGCCTCCCAACGGGACAGGGGGGGCTACACCTTC	CASQRDRGGYTF
TRBV19	NA	TRBJ1-5	NA	TGTGCCAGTGGGAGTGGACTGGCCAGCAATCAGCCCCAGCATTTT	CASGSGLASNQPQHF
TRBV19	NA	TRBJ1-5	NA	TGTGCCAGTACCTTTCTCGCAGAGGAGCCCCAGCATTTT	CASTFLAEEPQHF
TRBV7-6	TRBD1	TRBJ1-6	NA	TGTGCCAGCAGCCGACAGGGGAGCTCCTATAATTCACCCCTCCACTTT	CASSRQGSSYNSPLHF
TRBV13	TRBD2	TRBJ2-3	few	TGTGCCAGCAGCTTAGTCGCGGGAGTTCCAGATACGCAGTATTTT	CASSLVAGVPDTQYF
TRBV19	NA	TRBJ1-4	once	TGTGCCATTGCGGACAGAAATGAAAAACTGTTTTTT	CAIADRNEKLFF
TRBV14	TRBD2	TRBJ2-5	NA	TGTGCCAGCAGCCAAGAAAGGTTAAGCGGGACCCGATGGACCCAGTACTTC	CASSQERLSGTRWTQYF
TRBV5-1	NA	TRBJ1-2	NA	TGCGCCAGCAGCTTGTGGGGAGATGGTGGCTACACCTTC	CASSLWGDGGYTF
TRBV9	TRBD1	TRBJ1-2	once	TGTGCCAGCAGCGTAGCTACGGACAGGGATAACACTAACTATGGCTACACCTTC	CASSVATDRDNTNYGYTF
TRBV7-9	NA	TRBJ1-1	NA	TGTGCCAGCAGCTTAGTTGGGTGGCAGGGCAACACTGAAGCTTTCTTT	CASSLVGWQGNTEAFF
TRBV5-4	NA	TRBJ1-2	NA	TGTGCCAGCAGCCAAATACGGGACACTATTTACTATGGCTACACCTTC	CASSQIRDTIYYGYTF
TRBV19	NA	TRBJ2-6	NA	TGTGCCAGTACCCCGACCGGGGGATCTGGGGCCAACGTCCTGACTTTC	CASTPTGGSGANVLTF
TRBV20-1	NA	TRBJ2-3	NA	TGCAGTGCTGAGCTCACAGATACGCAGTATTTT	CSAELTDTQYF
TRBV5-1	TRBD1	TRBJ1-6	once	TGCGCCAGCAGTCTTCTCTCCGGGACAGGGGGATCACCCCTCCACTTT	CASSLLSGTGGSPLHF
TRBV9	TRBD1	TRBJ1-1	NA	TGTGCCAGCAGCGGGATCACAGGGGAAGGGAACACTGAAGCTTTCTTT	CASSGITGEGNTEAFF
TRBV18	TRBD1	TRBJ1-4	NA	TGTGCCAGCTCACCCTCCCCGGGACAGGGAGGATTAGGCGGTGAAAAACTGTTTTTT	CASSPSPGQGGLGGEKLFF
TRBV2	NA	TRBJ2-1	few	TGTGCCAGCAGTGAACAGGGACTGAATGAGCAGTTCTTC	CASSEQGLNEQFF
TRBV6-6	TRBD1	TRBJ1-1	NA	TGTGCCAGCAGTTCCCCGGACAGGGGGAACACTGAAGCTTTCTTT	CASSSPDRGNTEAFF
TRBV7-2	NA	TRBJ2-5	NA	TGTGCCAGCAGCCCCGGACACAGGGAGGAGACCCAGTACTTC	CASSPGHREETQYF
TRBV5-1	TRBD2	TRBJ2-7	NA	TGCGCCAGCAGCTTGGCCCCTGGGTGGAGCGGGAGTTACGAGCAGTACTTC	CASSLAPGWSGSYEQYF
TRBV5-1	NA	TRBJ1-2	NA	TGCGCCAGCAGCTTGGAGGGGTACAGCTATGGCTACACCTTC	CASSLEGYSYGYTF
TRBV30	NA	TRBJ1-3	NA	TGTGCCTGGAGTGTACTGGTGGGAAACACCATATATTTT	CAWSVLVGNTIYF
TRBV5-1	TRBD2	TRBJ2-1	few	TGCGCCAGCAGCTGGACTAGCGGGGGGACCAATGAGCAGTTCTTC	CASSWTSGGTNEQFF
TRBV6-5	TRBD2	TRBJ2-1	NA	TGTGCCAGCACCTTTACGGTAGCGGGAGTGAGTGAGCAGTTCTTC	CASTFTVAGVSEQFF